Following are 23 T cell receptor beta chains from one sample sequenced in a study of vaccination and CD4 T cells after COVID-19. The sample's treatment: approximately nine-day PBMC culture with coronavirus spike peptide pools or control peptides (ViraFEST assay). According to the study, CD4+ T cells from the unexposed donor were gathered ahead of the COVID-19 pandemic (2011-2018). Sequenced with the Oncomine TCR Beta short-read assay was DNA taken from cultured CD4+ T cells. Using its own MiXCR run on the PCR reads, TCRdb lists one record per CDR3 protein. The top ten clones hold roughly 31% of a sample with 5,500 to 7,500 distinct CDR3 sequences, approximately 48% of them seen once. Their target antigens are unknown. The specimen sequenced was CD4+ T cells from blood, cultured in vitro. The receptors stem from a human donor in good health.

This clonotype has a handful of counts. The chain employs TRBV7-2 and TRBJ2-2; tentatively, D is TRBD2 (6 bases). This CDR3 comprises 16 residues. The germline V gene encodes CDR1 SGHTA and CDR2 FQGNSA. The V end was cut by 2 bases, the J end by 0 bases, with 10 bases between. The CDR3 nucleotides are TGTGCCAGCAGCTTATACCCGGGAGCGAACACCGGGGAGCTGTTTTTT. Translated: CASSLYPGANTGELFF.

V usage is TRBV6-1 and J usage is TRBJ2-2, with 8 bases identical to TRBD2. CDR3 length: 15 residues. Germline lookup yields CDR1 MNHNS and CDR2 SASEGT. After removal of 6 bases from V and 1 base from J, the junction contained 4 bases not matched to a gene. In nucleotides, the CDR3 is TGTGCCAGCAGCGTCACTAGCGGGAACACCGGGGAGCTGTTTTTT. Amino acid sequence: CASSVTSGNTGELFF.

The chain links TRBV30 to TRBJ2-7; D is uncertain. The CDR3 length is 13 residues. The germline CDR1 and CDR2 sequences are GTSNPN and SVGIG (reference sequence). V shed 5 bases and J shed 2 bases, with 13 bases lying between them. CDR3 region: CAWSTRGPYEQYF. CDR3 DNA sequence: TGTGCCTGGTCGACAAGAGGTCCCTACGAGCAGTACTTC.

The V and J genes are TRBV6-1 and TRBJ2-3, with 10 bases that match TRBD2. V gave up 8 bases and J gave up 4 bases; unmatched junction bases: 9. This CDR3 comprises 15 residues. Germline V CDR1 and CDR2: MNHNS, SASEGT. CDR3 residues: CASGPSGSRADTQYF. The CDR3 DNA follows: TGTGCCAGCGGTCCTAGCGGGAGTAGAGCAGATACGCAGTATTTT.

V is TRBV25-1 and J is TRBJ2-3; 7 bases agree with TRBD2. Germline V gene sequence: CDR1 MGHDK, CDR2 SYGVNS. The CDR3 extends over 14 amino acids. The trim removed 1 base at V and 4 bases at J, leaving 2 bases unmatched. CDR3 coding DNA: TGTGCCAGCAGTGAATTGGGGGGGGCAGATACGCAGTATTTT. This sequence encodes CASSELGGADTQYF.

The chain carries TRBV19 and TRBJ1-5; D might be TRBD1 (6 bases). The length of the CDR3 is 17 residues. The germline V and J ends were trimmed by 4 bases and 0 bases, with 16 bases remaining between them. Germline V gene data show CDR1 as LNHDA and CDR2 as SQIVND (reference sequence). Here the CDR3 DNA reads TGTGCCAGTAGTACGGTCGGAGGGGGGGCTAGCAATCAGCCCCAGCATTTT. It codes for CASSTVGGGASNQPQHF.

V gene TRBV7-8 combines with J gene TRBJ2-7, with 10 bases identical to TRBD2. This CDR3 has 15 residues. The germline CDR1 and CDR2 sequences are SGHVS and FQNEAQ. V trimming: 2 bases; J trimming: 4 bases; junction bases outside the gene matches: 5. The CDR3 loop reads CASSLRTSGPYEQYF. The CDR3 nucleotides read TGTGCCAGCAGCTTACGGACTAGCGGTCCATACGAGCAGTACTTC.

The chain employs TRBV12-3 or TRBV12-4 and TRBJ1-2; no clear D. The CDR3 contains 13 residues. V lost 3 bases and J lost 8, with 13 bases in between. In DNA, the CDR3 is TGTGCCAGCAGTTTCGACGGCCCCTTAGGCTACACCTTC. Translating gives CASSFDGPLGYTF.

The chain uses TRBV6-2 or TRBV6-3 and TRBJ1-1, with a possible D match to TRBD1 (5 bases). This CDR3 comprises 12 residues. Germline values: CDR1 MNHEY, CDR2 SVGEGT. V dropped 6 bases and J dropped 7 bases, with 12 bases sitting between them. CDR3 DNA sequence: TGTGCCAGCAGACCTTCGGGGGGTGAAGCTTTCTTT. Translation gives CASRPSGGEAFF.

A few counts support this clonotype. The CDR3 reads CASSSGRRNYGYTF. CDR3 DNA: TGTGCCAGCAGCTCGGGACGGCGAAACTATGGCTACACCTTC. This chain uses TRBV7-2 with TRBJ1-2, with TRBD1 as a possible D gene (5 bases). The CDR3 totals 14 residues. The V and J ends lost 4 bases and 2 bases respectively, with 11 bases between them. Germline V CDR1 and CDR2: SGHTA, FQGNSA.

The rearrangement links TRBV30 to TRBJ1-2; D is unclear. CDR1 is GTSNPN, CDR2 SVGIG, per germline (reference sequence). The CDR3 sequence is 14 residues long. Trimming left V 4 bases short and J 1 base short, with 13 bases between. The CDR3 is CAWISRALNYGYTF. CDR3 nucleotides: TGTGCCTGGATTTCCCGCGCCCTTAACTATGGCTACACCTTC.

The rearrangement links TRBV11-2 to TRBJ2-3, with TRBD2 matching over 8 bases. The germline V gene encodes CDR1 SGHAT and CDR2 FQNNGV. V shed 1 base, J shed 4 bases, and the junction held 10 bases outside the gene matches. This CDR3 region has 17 residues. This CDR3 is CASSLGGRGAWADTQYF. The CDR3 nucleotides are TGTGCCAGCAGCTTAGGTGGGCGGGGGGCGTGGGCAGATACGCAGTATTTT.

This clonotype counts as large. The V gene is TRBV7-2, the J gene TRBJ2-3, with 11 positions matching TRBD2. The CDR3 extends over 15 amino acids. The junction had 3 bases not matched to a gene; V was cut back by 5 bases and J by 2 bases. Germline lookup yields CDR1 SGHTA and CDR2 FQGNSA. The DNA for the CDR3 is TGTGCCAGCAGCCCTAGCGGGGGGCTCACAGATACGCAGTATTTT. Its protein product is CASSPSGGLTDTQYF.

The J gene is TRBJ1-1, the V gene TRBV20-1; D not certain. V lost 6 bases to trimming and J lost 6 bases, with 14 bases between them. This CDR3 contains 12 residues. Germline CDR1 and CDR2: DFQATT and SNEGSKA (reference sequence). The CDR3 coding sequence is TGCAGTGCCCCTTGGGTGGGAGCTGAAGCTTTCTTT. This encodes CSAPWVGAEAFF.

This chain uses TRBV5-4 with TRBJ2-7, with TRBD1 matching over 7 bases. The V gene's germline CDR1 is SGHNT and CDR2 YYREEE (reference sequence). After removal of 4 bases from V and 1 base from J, the junction contained 8 bases not matched to a gene. The CDR3 spans 15 residues. The CDR3 loop reads CASSPQQGKSYEQYF. The CDR3 DNA sequence: TGTGCCAGCAGCCCTCAACAGGGGAAGTCCTACGAGCAGTACTTC.

CDR3 region: CSVEDRDPRNYGYTF. DNA for the CDR3: TGCAGCGTTGAAGATCGTGACCCTAGGAACTATGGCTACACCTTC. This chain uses TRBV29-1 with TRBJ1-2; D is unresolved. The V end was cut by 0 bases, the J end by 2 bases, with 13 bases between. This CDR3 has 15 residues. Per the germline V gene, CDR1 is SQVTM and CDR2 is ANQGSEA.

The chain carries TRBV27 and TRBJ2-1; D is possibly TRBD2 (5 bases). The germline gives CDR1 MNHEY, CDR2 SMNVEV (reference sequence). Trimming stripped 5 bases from V and 7 bases from J, with 15 bases between. The CDR3 consists of 14 residues. CDR3 nucleotide sequence: TGTGCCAGCAGTCCCTCCGGGGTCAGAAATGAGCAGTTCTTC. Translated, it gives CASSPSGVRNEQFF.

CDR3 region: CSARSGSYRNEQFF. CDR3 in DNA: TGCAGTGCTAGGAGCGGGAGTTATCGCAATGAGCAGTTCTTC. The chain has TRBV20-1 and TRBJ2-1; 8 positions match TRBD2. The germline V gene has CDR1 DFQATT and CDR2 SNEGSKA (reference sequence). This CDR3 is 14 amino acids long. Unmatched junction bases numbered 7, after V lost 3 bases and J lost 6 bases.

This clonotype was detected a few times. The chain has TRBV27 and TRBJ2-5; D uncertain. This CDR3 region has 12 residues. The V gene's germline CDR1 is MNHEY and CDR2 SMNVEV (reference sequence). The germline V and J ends were trimmed by 4 bases and 5 bases, with 8 bases remaining between them. DNA of the CDR3: TGTGCCAGCAGTTCGCGAGCGGAGACCCAGTACTTC. Protein product: CASSSRAETQYF.

The rearrangement joins TRBV20-1 to TRBJ2-3; weak D call: TRBD2 (5 bases). Germline V lookup: CDR1 DFQATT, CDR2 SNEGSKA (reference sequence). This CDR3 comprises 15 residues. V dropped 3 bases and J dropped 3 bases, with 16 bases sitting between them. In DNA form, the CDR3 reads TGCAGTGCTAGCGTCCTAGCTCTGGGGACAGATACGCAGTATTTT. Translation gives CSASVLALGTDTQYF.

The chain links TRBV6-1 to TRBJ2-1; 11 bases map to TRBD2. V was clipped by 6 bases and J by 2 bases; unmatched bases: 3. CDR1 is MNHNS, CDR2 SASEGT, per germline. The CDR3 runs 15 residues. The CDR3 here is CASRLGLAAYNEQFF. CDR3 DNA sequence: TGTGCCAGCAGACTGGGACTAGCGGCCTACAATGAGCAGTTCTTC.

There are a few counts of this clonotype. The chain carries TRBV7-8 and TRBJ1-5, with no clear D. V was pared by 1 base and J by 5 bases, with 6 bases between. Germline assignment: CDR1 SGHVS and CDR2 FQNEAQ. The CDR3 contains 13 residues. CDR3 coding DNA: TGTGCCAGCAGCTTAGGGGCAGATCAGCCCCAGCATTTT. Translation: CASSLGADQPQHF.

The chain joins TRBV5-4 to TRBJ2-3; D remains ambiguous. Germline CDR1 and CDR2: SGHNT and YYREEE (reference sequence). This CDR3 is built from 12 residues. Trimming shortened V by 1 base and J by 3 bases, and 3 bases separated the two germline ends. The CDR3 nucleotides are TGTGCCAGCAGCTTGTTGACAGATACGCAGTATTTT. Translated, it gives CASSLLTDTQYF. The complete variable domain, with remaining parts taken from reference TRBV5-4 and TRBJ2-3, reads ETGVTQSPTHLIKTRGQQVTLRCSSQSGHNTVSWYQQALGQGPQFIFQYYREEENGRGNFPPRFSGLQFPNYSSELNVNALELDDSALYLCASSLLTDTQYFGPGTRLTVL.